This TCR beta chain stems from a study of CD8+CD57+ T cells in acquired aplastic anemia. This clonotype was detected only once. Germline V gene data show CDR1 as SNHLY and CDR2 as FYNNEI. V dropped 6 bases and J dropped 1; count of bases not matched to a gene: 10. CDR3 length equals 18 residues. TCR beta VDJ and CDR3 profiling used genomic DNA as template. Each CDR3 protein gets one entry after TCRdb re-called the reads with MiXCR. This table holds 100,000 to 130,000 distinct CDR3 sequences, less than 65% found once. The sequenced sample was sorted CD4+, CD8+, or CD8+CD57+ T cells (not recorded which) from PBMCs. The receptor was isolated from a human donor in good health, serving as a control. The chain recombines TRBV2 with TRBJ2-5, with 14 positions matching TRBD2. The DNA for the CDR3 is TGTGCCAGCAGACCGTTCGGACTAGCGGGGGGACCCCAAGAGACCCAGTACTTC. Translated, it gives CASRPFGLAGGPQETQYF. The whole variable domain, remainder taken from reference TRBV2 and TRBJ2-5, is EPEVTQTPSHQVTQMGQEVILRCVPISNHLYFYWYRQILGQKVEFLVSFYNNEISEKSEIFDDQFSVERPDGSNFTLKIRSTKLEDSAMYFCASRPFGLAGGPQETQYFGPGTRLLVL.